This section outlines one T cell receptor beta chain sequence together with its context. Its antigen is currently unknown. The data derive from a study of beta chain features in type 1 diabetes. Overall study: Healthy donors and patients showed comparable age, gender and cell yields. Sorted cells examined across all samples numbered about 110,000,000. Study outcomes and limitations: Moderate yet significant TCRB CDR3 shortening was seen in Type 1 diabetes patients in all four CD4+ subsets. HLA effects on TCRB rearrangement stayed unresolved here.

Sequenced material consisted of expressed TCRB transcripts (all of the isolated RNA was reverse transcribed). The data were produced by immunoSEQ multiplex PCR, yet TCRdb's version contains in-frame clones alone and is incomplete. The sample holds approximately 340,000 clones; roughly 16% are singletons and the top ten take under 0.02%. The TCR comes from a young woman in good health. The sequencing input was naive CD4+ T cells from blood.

DNA for the CDR3: TGTGCCAGCAGCGTCAAGGCCGCAGGGAACACTGAAGCTTTCTTT. It yields the protein CASSVKAAGNTEAFF. The chain has TRBV9 and TRBJ1-1; D unclear. CDR3 length: 15 amino acids. V lost 2 bases and J lost 1, with 12 bases in between. Germline loops: CDR1 SGDLS, CDR2 YYNGEE.